The 30 T cell receptor beta chains given below trace back to one sample, sequenced in a study of shared clonotypes between healthy human individuals. Generated by immunoSEQ multiplex PCR, the TCRdb table keeps only in-frame clones and is missing some. The sample consists of 640,000 or so clones, around 72% of them appearing once. Sequencing was carried out using memory CD4+ T cells sorted from blood. The subset denotes: CD45RA-negative fraction. These receptors all come from a woman in her thirties in good health.

This clone was picked up a small number of times. The chain joins TRBV28 to TRBJ1-1; no clear D gene. CDR1 is MDHEN and CDR2 is SYDVKM in the germline V gene. Between the trimmed V and J ends, which lost 4 bases and 4 bases, there was a span of 10 bases. The CDR3 length is 13 residues. This CDR3 is CASSSYLITEAFF. CDR3 in DNA: TGTGCCAGCAGTTCCTACCTTATCACTGAAGCTTTCTTT.

The chain joins TRBV4-1 to TRBJ1-2, with 9 positions matching TRBD1. This CDR3 is built from 14 residues. Trimming took 3 bases from V and 8 from J; bases not matched to a gene: 7. Germline V gene sequence: CDR1 MGHRA, CDR2 YSYEKL. In nucleotides, the CDR3 is TGCGCCAGCAGCCAGGCTACAGGGGGCCGGGGCTACACCTTC. This encodes CASSQATGGRGYTF.

The chain links TRBV28 to TRBJ1-3; D uncertain. Trimming took off 5 bases at V and 8 bases at J, with 22 bases between the two ends. The CDR3 sequence is 16 residues long. From germline, CDR1 is MDHEN and CDR2 SYDVKM. The CDR3 DNA reads as TGTGCCAGCAGTGTTATGTCCCTCGGTGCCCCGCACACCATATATTTT. Its protein is CASSVMSLGAPHTIYF.

On this clone itself: The junction shows a germline mismatch at one end, possibly a read error. V is TRBV28 and J is TRBJ1-4; tentatively, D is TRBD1 (6 bases). The CDR3 runs to 14 residues. Looked up from germline, CDR1 is MDHEN and CDR2 is SYDVKM. The CDR3 DNA follows: TGTGCCAGCTCAAGAAACAGGGATAATGAAAAACTATTTTTT. It translates to CASSRNRDNEKLFF.

The rearrangement links TRBV6-1 to TRBJ2-7, with D perhaps matching TRBD2 (7 bases). The CDR3 contains 13 residues. Trimming shortened V by 4 bases and J by 7 bases, and 14 bases separated the two germline ends. CDR1 is MNHNS, CDR2 SASEGT, per germline. Here the CDR3 reads CASSGARGGEQYF. In DNA, the CDR3 is TGTGCCAGCAGTGGTGCCAGGGGAGGGGAGCAGTACTTC.

The chain links TRBV7-9 to TRBJ1-1; D remains ambiguous. This CDR3 is built from 13 residues. Germline V gene lookup returns CDR1 SEHNR and CDR2 FQNEAQ (reference sequence). V shed 0 bases and J shed 10 bases, with 12 bases lying between them. CDR3 sequence reads: CASSLASVSTAFF. CDR3 sequence (DNA): TGTGCCAGCAGCTTAGCGTCCGTCTCGACAGCTTTCTTT.

V usage is TRBV10-3 and J usage is TRBJ2-1, with TRBD2 matching 10 bases. Germline V CDR1 and CDR2: ENHRY, SYGVKD. With 2 bases clipped from V and 7 bases from J, the junction kept 8 bases outside the gene matches. CDR3 length: 16 residues. CDR3 nucleotides: TGTGCCATCAGTGAGAGGGTACTAGCGGGAAGGAATGAGCAGTTCTTC. Translating gives CAISERVLAGRNEQFF.

This clone occurred a few times. Other DNA sequences within the sample encode an identical CDR3. V gene TRBV28 combines with J gene TRBJ1-4; the match to TRBD1 covers 11 bases. Germline CDR1 is MDHEN and CDR2 is SYDVKM. CDR3 size: 16 residues. V was clipped by 2 bases and J by 5 bases; unmatched bases: 4. CDR3 sequence (DNA): TGTGCCAGCAGTTTAGGACAGGGGGCATTCAATGAAAAACTGTTTTTT. Its translation is CASSLGQGAFNEKLFF.

V is TRBV9 and J is TRBJ2-3; D possibly corresponds to TRBD2 (6 bases). This CDR3 region has 15 residues. V lost 1 base, J lost 5 bases, and 14 bases lay in between. Germline V gene data show CDR1 as SGDLS and CDR2 as YYNGEE. The CDR3 reads CASSVITGAIDTQYF. DNA of the CDR3: TGTGCCAGCAGCGTAATTACGGGAGCGATAGATACGCAGTATTTT.

The gene calls are TRBV5-1 and TRBJ2-1; D not resolved. Per the germline V gene, CDR1 is SGHRS and CDR2 is YFSETQ. The germline V and J ends were trimmed by 0 bases and 7 bases, with 11 bases remaining between them. This CDR3 has 14 residues. CDR3 sequence reads: CASSLDPDLNEQFF. The CDR3 DNA sequence: TGCGCCAGCAGCTTGGACCCCGACCTGAATGAGCAGTTCTTC.

The chain employs TRBV7-8 and TRBJ2-2, with TRBD1 as a possible D gene (5 bases). Germline CDR1 and CDR2: SGHVS and FQNEAQ. The CDR3 loop spans 14 amino acids. V lost 5 bases to trimming and J lost 1 base, with 8 bases between them. CDR3 DNA sequence: TGTGCCAGCAGCCACAGGTGGAACACCGGGGAGCTGTTTTTT. It specifies CASSHRWNTGELFF.

The chain is built from TRBV29-1 and TRBJ1-1; D unclear. The CDR3 is made up of 11 amino acids. Germline loops: CDR1 SQVTM, CDR2 ANQGSEA. V was trimmed by 7 bases and J by 0 bases, leaving 6 bases between them. CDR3 DNA: TGCAGCGCCCGAATGAACACTGAAGCTTTCTTT. This gives the protein CSARMNTEAFF.

The chain combines TRBV18 with TRBJ1-2; 8 bases align to TRBD1. This CDR3 region has 15 residues. The germline V gene has CDR1 KGHSH and CDR2 LQKENI. Trimming took 3 bases from V and 6 from J; bases not matched to a gene: 9. CDR3: CASSPGTGREDGYTF. The CDR3 DNA reads as TGTGCCAGCTCACCGGGGACAGGAAGAGAGGATGGCTACACCTTC.

The chain carries TRBV18 and TRBJ2-7, with 9 bases identical to TRBD1. CDR3 length: 15 amino acids. With V trimmed by 0 bases and J by 3 bases, 3 bases remained unmatched. Germline V gene data show CDR1 as KGHSH and CDR2 as LQKENI. CDR3: CASSPPGQGHYEQYF. DNA of the CDR3: TGTGCCAGCTCACCACCGGGACAGGGTCACTACGAGCAGTACTTC. Combining the CDR3 with reference TRBV18 and TRBJ2-7 gives the whole variable domain NAGVMQNPRHLVRRRGQEARLRCSPMKGHSHVYWYRQLPEEGLKFMVYLQKENIIDESGMPKERFSAEFPKEGPSILRIQQVVRGDSAAYFCASSPPGQGHYEQYFGPGTRLTVT.

The genes are TRBV6-5 and TRBJ2-3; a weak D match, TRBD2 (5 bases). V gave up 6 bases and J gave up 4 bases, with 11 bases separating them. CDR3 size: 13 residues. The germline gives CDR1 MNHEY, CDR2 SVGAGI. The CDR3 coding sequence is TGTGCCAGCAGGAGGGCCGGGGCAGATACGCAGTATTTT. Residues: CASRRAGADTQYF.

This chain joins TRBV6-1 and TRBJ2-2; D remains ambiguous. V was pared by 9 bases and J by 2 bases, with 13 bases between. Germline assignment: CDR1 MNHNS and CDR2 SASEGT. This CDR3 has 14 residues. The CDR3 region is CASFPLSNTGELFF. CDR3 nucleotides: TGTGCCAGTTTCCCCCTCAGTAACACCGGGGAGCTGTTTTTT.

Only a few counts were recorded for this clone. This chain connects TRBV7-2 to TRBJ2-3; D ambiguous. There are 15 residues in the CDR3. Germline values: CDR1 SGHTA, CDR2 FQGNSA. V gave up 5 bases and J gave up 2 bases, with 14 bases separating them. CDR3 coding DNA: TGTGCCAGCAGCCCGGTCTCCTTACTCACAGATACGCAGTATTTT. Translation: CASSPVSLLTDTQYF.

This clone was counted between two and nine times. The CDR3 region is CASSFSIIETQYF. The CDR3, as DNA: TGTGCCAGCAGCTTTTCTATTATTGAGACCCAGTACTTC. The chain employs TRBV5-8 and TRBJ2-5; D is unclear. There are 13 residues in the CDR3. V lost 2 bases and J 5 bases, leaving 10 bases between the germline ends. The germline V gene has CDR1 SGHTS and CDR2 YDEGEE.

This clone appeared once. The genes are TRBV7-2 and TRBJ1-2; no reliable D call. The germline V and J ends were trimmed by 5 bases and 4 bases, with 5 bases remaining between them. Per germline, CDR1 SGHTA and CDR2 FQGNSA. The CDR3 spans 11 residues. The CDR3 reads CASSVSYGYTF. CDR3 bases: TGTGCCAGCAGCGTCAGCTATGGCTACACCTTC.

The chain employs TRBV27 and TRBJ1-5; D is possibly TRBD1 (6 bases). V was trimmed by 5 bases and J by 9 bases, leaving 17 bases between them. The CDR3 is 14 residues long. Germline assignment: CDR1 MNHEY and CDR2 SMNVEV (reference sequence). The CDR3 here is CASSPLGGERPQHF. In DNA, the CDR3 is TGTGCCAGCAGTCCCTTAGGGGGGGAGCGGCCCCAGCATTTT.

This clone was counted once. The chain carries TRBV12-5 and TRBJ2-1; tentative D call: TRBD2 (5 bases). Looked up from germline, CDR1 is LGHNT and CDR2 is FRNRAP. Trimming left V 7 bases short and J 0 bases short, with 7 bases between. The CDR3 totals 13 residues. As DNA, the CDR3 is TGTGCTAGTGCGGGGAGCTCCTACAATGAGCAGTTCTTC. It codes for CASAGSSYNEQFF.

Points on this clone: This sequence is one base from a far larger clone and is likely a read error. The chain employs TRBV5-1 and TRBJ2-2; D remains ambiguous. There are 16 residues in the CDR3. Germline CDR1 reads SGHRS; CDR2 reads YFSETQ. CDR3 nucleotides: TGCGCCAGCAGCGAGTCCGTAGCCGAGAACATCGGGGAGCTGTTTTTT. It encodes CASSESVAENIGELFF.

The chain combines TRBV5-4 with TRBJ1-1; D is unclear. Germline V lookup: CDR1 SGHNT, CDR2 YYREEE (reference sequence). Trimming took 4 bases from V and 1 from J, leaving 17 bases between them. This CDR3 has 16 amino acids. The CDR3 DNA follows: TGTGCCAGCAGCCCCGGGCGGAGGCAAACGAACACTGAAGCTTTCTTT. Translated: CASSPGRRQTNTEAFF.

This chain uses TRBV7-9 with TRBJ2-1, with TRBD2 matching over 12 bases. Germline lookup yields CDR1 SEHNR and CDR2 FQNEAQ (reference sequence). V shed 2 bases and J 5 bases; nucleotides not matched to a gene: 7. The CDR3 is 17 residues long. CDR3 nucleotide sequence: TGTGCCAGCAGCTTACAGTCTAGCGGGAGGGCCAACAATGAGCAGTTCTTC. Protein sequence: CASSLQSSGRANNEQFF.

The chain is built from TRBV7-3 and TRBJ2-1; 7 bases agree with TRBD2. V lost 1 base, J lost 9 bases, and 6 bases stayed unmatched. Germline V CDR1 and CDR2: SGHTA, FQGTGA. The CDR3 is 14 residues long. The CDR3, as DNA: TGTGCCAGCAGCTTAAATGGACTAGGACTTGAGCAGTTCTTC. It specifies CASSLNGLGLEQFF.

The chain couples TRBV5-1 to TRBJ2-5; D unclear. CDR1 is SGHRS, CDR2 YFSETQ, per germline. The CDR3 is made up of 14 amino acids. V was pared by 0 bases and J by 0 bases, with 6 bases between. The CDR3 loop is CASSLVGYQETQYF. As DNA, the CDR3 is TGCGCCAGCAGCTTGGTGGGGTACCAAGAGACCCAGTACTTC. Looking up the rest from reference TRBV5-1 and TRBJ2-5 gives the full variable domain: KAGVTQTPRYLIKTRGQQVTLSCSPISGHRSVSWYQQTPGQGLQFLFEYFSETQRNKGNFPGRFSGRQFSNSRSEMNVSTLELGDSALYLCASSLVGYQETQYFGPGTRLLVL.

This chain links TRBV28 with TRBJ2-7; D remains unclear. This CDR3 has 13 amino acids. The V end was cut by 2 bases, the J end by 2 bases, with 7 bases between. Germline V CDR1 and CDR2: MDHEN, SYDVKM. DNA for the CDR3: TGTGCCAGCAGTTTAGTTGGAGCCTACGAGCAGTACTTC. Translating gives CASSLVGAYEQYF.

About this clone: The sample contains more than one DNA sequence encoding this CDR3. This rearrangement joins TRBV28 to TRBJ2-7; TRBD2 matches at 12 bases. CDR1 and CDR2 from the germline V gene are MDHEN and SYDVKM. Losses at the gene ends were 6 bases for V and 1 base for J; bases not matched to a gene: 4. This CDR3 has 15 residues. The CDR3, as DNA: TGTGCCAGCAGACCGACTAGCGGGGGATCCTACGAGCAGTACTTC. This translates into CASRPTSGGSYEQYF.

For the CDR3, the DNA is TGTGCCAGCAGCTTAGATAGCGGAAGCACAGATACGCAGTATTTT. Its translation: CASSLDSGSTDTQYF. The chain combines TRBV7-8 with TRBJ2-3; a possible D gene is TRBD2 (6 bases). CDR3 length: 15 amino acids. Trimming took 1 base from V and 0 from J, leaving 8 bases between them. CDR1 is SGHVS and CDR2 is FQNEAQ in the germline V gene.

The chain has TRBV11-1 and TRBJ2-2; D remains unclear. Germline V gene lookup returns CDR1 SGHAT and CDR2 FQDESV (reference sequence). The CDR3 consists of 13 residues. V lost 1 base and J 5 bases, leaving 5 bases between the germline ends. The CDR3 region has the DNA TGTGCCAGCAGCTTAGTAGAAACCGGGGAGCTGTTTTTT. Its protein product is CASSLVETGELFF.